These T cell receptor beta chains were read from a single sample in a study of cytotoxic CD8 clonotypes in ibrutinib-treated CLL. Profiled with immunoSEQ multiplex PCR; TCRdb holds only in-frame clones, not every one. The sample lists 160,000 or so clones; around 80% were seen once. The specimen was PBMCs, collected after 24 months of ibrutinib treatment. The source of these receptors is a human donor with chronic lymphocytic leukemia. Both conserved end residues are part of each CDR3. Fields, in order: V gene, clone size, D gene, J gene, CDR3 protein, CDR3 DNA. D genes are given only for firm matches. Size is omitted from some rows. Given values are once, few, many or a class for expanded clones.

v_call: TRBV7-9; clone_size: once; d_call: .; j_call: TRBJ2-2; cdr3_aa: CASSLNRARDTGELFF; cdr3_nt: TGTGCCAGCAGCTTAAACAGGGCGAGGGACACCGGGGAGCTGTTTTTT
v_call: TRBV7-2; clone_size: .; d_call: TRBD2; j_call: TRBJ2-5; cdr3_aa: CASGLAGGMETQYF; cdr3_nt: TGTGCCAGCGGATTAGCGGGGGGGATGGAGACCCAGTACTTC
v_call: TRBV30; clone_size: .; d_call: .; j_call: TRBJ1-1; cdr3_aa: CAWRKGGTEAFF; cdr3_nt: TGTGCCTGGAGGAAGGGGGGCACTGAAGCTTTCTTT
v_call: TRBV5-1; clone_size: .; d_call: .; j_call: TRBJ2-7; cdr3_aa: CASSWTLGGEQYF; cdr3_nt: TGCGCCAGCAGCTGGACTCTGGGGGGTGAGCAGTACTTC
v_call: TRBV2; clone_size: .; d_call: TRBD1; j_call: TRBJ1-5; cdr3_aa: CASSEQGVPQPQHF; cdr3_nt: TGTGCCAGCAGTGAACAGGGGGTCCCTCAGCCCCAGCATTTT
v_call: TRBV2; clone_size: .; d_call: .; j_call: TRBJ1-4; cdr3_aa: CASTLQATNEKLFF; cdr3_nt: TGTGCCAGCACACTTCAGGCAACTAATGAAAAACTGTTTTTT
v_call: TRBV4-3; clone_size: .; d_call: .; j_call: TRBJ2-7; cdr3_aa: CASSQLGRDEQYF; cdr3_nt: TGCGCCAGCAGCCAACTAGGGAGAGACGAGCAGTACTTC
v_call: TRBV9; clone_size: few; d_call: .; j_call: TRBJ1-2; cdr3_aa: CASTGGADYGYTF; cdr3_nt: TGTGCCAGCACCGGAGGGGCTGATTATGGCTACACCTTC
v_call: TRBV6-1; clone_size: .; d_call: .; j_call: TRBJ1-4; cdr3_aa: CASSERQYPTNEKLFF; cdr3_nt: TGTGCCAGCAGTGAAAGACAGTACCCAACTAATGAAAAACTGTTTTTT
v_call: TRBV5-1; clone_size: .; d_call: .; j_call: TRBJ2-1; cdr3_aa: CASSLATGQNEQFF; cdr3_nt: TGCGCCAGCAGCTTGGCCACAGGGCAGAATGAGCAGTTCTTC
v_call: TRBV5-4; clone_size: .; d_call: .; j_call: TRBJ1-1; cdr3_aa: CASSLGGANTEAFF; cdr3_nt: TGTGCCAGCAGCCTCGGGGGGGCGAACACTGAAGCTTTCTTT
v_call: TRBV28; clone_size: .; d_call: TRBD1; j_call: TRBJ1-2; cdr3_aa: CASSFPTGGFYGYTF; cdr3_nt: TGTGCCAGCAGTTTCCCGACAGGGGGCTTCTATGGCTACACCTTC
v_call: TRBV4-2; clone_size: .; d_call: TRBD1; j_call: TRBJ1-1; cdr3_aa: CASSQSGGTEAFF; cdr3_nt: TGTGCCAGCAGCCAGTCAGGGGGCACTGAAGCTTTCTTT
v_call: TRBV20-1; clone_size: few; d_call: .; j_call: TRBJ1-1; cdr3_aa: CSVDTEAFF; cdr3_nt: TGCAGTGTGGACACTGAAGCTTTCTTT
v_call: TRBV5-4; clone_size: .; d_call: TRBD2; j_call: TRBJ2-7; cdr3_aa: CASSPGSGTYYEQYF; cdr3_nt: TGTGCCAGCAGCCCCGGGAGCGGGACCTACTACGAGCAGTACTTC
v_call: TRBV25-1; clone_size: .; d_call: .; j_call: TRBJ1-1; cdr3_aa: CASSESRQVNTEAFF; cdr3_nt: TGTGCCAGCAGTGAATCGAGGCAGGTGAACACTGAAGCTTTCTTT
v_call: TRBV5-6; clone_size: .; d_call: .; j_call: TRBJ1-1; cdr3_aa: CASSLWSMNTEAFF; cdr3_nt: TGTGCCAGCAGCTTGTGGAGCATGAACACTGAAGCTTTCTTT
v_call: TRBV7-3; clone_size: .; d_call: .; j_call: TRBJ1-6; cdr3_aa: CASARENNSPLHF; cdr3_nt: TGTGCCAGCGCTCGGGAAAATAATTCACCCCTCCACTTT
v_call: TRBV2; clone_size: .; d_call: .; j_call: TRBJ2-7; cdr3_aa: CASRQGEYEQYF; cdr3_nt: TGTGCCAGCAGACAGGGAGAGTACGAGCAGTACTTC
v_call: TRBV7-2; clone_size: .; d_call: .; j_call: TRBJ2-7; cdr3_aa: CASSSDPFQGEQYF; cdr3_nt: TGTGCCAGCAGCTCCGACCCTTTTCAAGGCGAGCAGTACTTC
v_call: TRBV28; clone_size: .; d_call: .; j_call: TRBJ2-7; cdr3_aa: CASSLFGGSYEQYF; cdr3_nt: TGTGCCAGCAGTTTATTCGGCGGGTCCTACGAGCAGTACTTC
v_call: TRBV27; clone_size: .; d_call: TRBD2; j_call: TRBJ2-7; cdr3_aa: CASSRRGGPDEQYF; cdr3_nt: TGTGCCAGCAGTCGTCGGGGGGGGCCAGACGAGCAGTACTTC
v_call: TRBV18; clone_size: .; d_call: .; j_call: TRBJ2-7; cdr3_aa: CASSPSRTELPTQGYEQYF; cdr3_nt: TGTGCCAGCTCACCAAGCCGGACAGAGCTACCCACCCAAGGATACGAGCAGTACTTC
v_call: TRBV23-1; clone_size: .; d_call: TRBD1; j_call: TRBJ1-2; cdr3_aa: CASSLQGNGYTF; cdr3_nt: TGCGCCAGCAGTTTACAGGGGAATGGCTACACCTTC
v_call: TRBV7-3; clone_size: .; d_call: .; j_call: TRBJ1-2; cdr3_aa: CASSLASTEGGYTF; cdr3_nt: TGTGCCAGCAGCTTAGCCAGTACAGAAGGAGGCTACACCTTC
v_call: TRBV7-2; clone_size: .; d_call: TRBD1; j_call: TRBJ2-7; cdr3_aa: CASSSPEDRAPHEQYF; cdr3_nt: TGTGCCAGCAGCTCCCCCGAAGACAGGGCCCCCCACGAGCAGTACTTC
v_call: TRBV18; clone_size: .; d_call: .; j_call: TRBJ1-5; cdr3_aa: CASSPRGMANSNQPQHF; cdr3_nt: TGTGCCAGCTCACCACGAGGTATGGCAAATAGCAATCAGCCCCAGCATTTT
v_call: TRBV7-2; clone_size: .; d_call: .; j_call: TRBJ1-1; cdr3_aa: CASSSYMNTEAFF; cdr3_nt: TGTGCCAGCAGCTCTTATATGAACACTGAAGCTTTCTTT
v_call: TRBV7-9; clone_size: .; d_call: TRBD2; j_call: TRBJ2-3; cdr3_aa: CASSLYLSGSTDTQYF; cdr3_nt: TGTGCCAGCAGCTTATATCTTAGCGGGAGCACAGATACGCAGTATTTT
v_call: TRBV11-3; clone_size: .; d_call: .; j_call: TRBJ1-1; cdr3_aa: CASSYIGGTEAFF; cdr3_nt: TGTGCCAGCAGTTATATAGGGGGCACTGAAGCTTTCTTT
v_call: TRBV4-3; clone_size: .; d_call: .; j_call: TRBJ2-3; cdr3_aa: CASSATGLDTQYF; cdr3_nt: TGCGCCAGCAGCGCCACAGGGCTAGATACGCAGTATTTT
v_call: TRBV7-9; clone_size: .; d_call: .; j_call: TRBJ1-4; cdr3_aa: CASSLPSSGEKLFF; cdr3_nt: TGTGCCAGCAGCTTACCCTCTTCGGGAGAAAAACTGTTTTTT
v_call: TRBV5-6; clone_size: .; d_call: .; j_call: TRBJ2-7; cdr3_aa: CASSLWGGPSRYEQYF; cdr3_nt: TGTGCCAGCAGCTTGTGGGGGGGCCCCTCCCGTTACGAGCAGTACTTC
v_call: TRBV6-1; clone_size: .; d_call: .; j_call: TRBJ1-3; cdr3_aa: CASSELTGAGNTIYF; cdr3_nt: TGTGCCAGCAGTGAATTGACGGGGGCTGGAAACACCATATATTTT
v_call: TRBV7-3; clone_size: .; d_call: .; j_call: TRBJ1-1; cdr3_aa: CASSLQGTTEAFF; cdr3_nt: TGTGCCAGCAGCTTACAGGGGACCACTGAAGCTTTCTTT
v_call: TRBV4-1; clone_size: once; d_call: .; j_call: TRBJ1-3; cdr3_aa: CASSQGGSSHGNTIYF; cdr3_nt: TGCGCCAGCAGCCAAGGGGGAAGCTCGCATGGAAACACCATATATTTT
v_call: TRBV30; clone_size: .; d_call: TRBD2; j_call: TRBJ2-7; cdr3_aa: CAWGLTSGRVIYEQYF; cdr3_nt: TGTGCCTGGGGTCTGACTAGCGGGAGAGTCATCTACGAGCAGTACTTC
v_call: TRBV27; clone_size: .; d_call: .; j_call: TRBJ1-4; cdr3_aa: CASSFLTPTGLNEKLFF; cdr3_nt: TGTGCCAGCAGTTTCCTAACCCCGACAGGTCTAAATGAAAAACTGTTTTTT
v_call: TRBV6-1; clone_size: .; d_call: .; j_call: TRBJ1-2; cdr3_aa: CASSVRLGDYGYTF; cdr3_nt: TGTGCCAGCAGTGTGCGCCTGGGGGACTATGGCTACACCTTC
v_call: TRBV27; clone_size: .; d_call: .; j_call: TRBJ2-1; cdr3_aa: CASKRGYNEQFF; cdr3_nt: TGTGCCAGCAAGAGGGGGTACAATGAGCAGTTCTTC
v_call: TRBV27; clone_size: .; d_call: TRBD1; j_call: TRBJ1-4; cdr3_aa: CASSRDRGVNEKLFF; cdr3_nt: TGTGCCAGCAGCCGGGACAGGGGCGTGAATGAAAAACTGTTTTTT
v_call: TRBV4-3; clone_size: .; d_call: .; j_call: TRBJ1-1; cdr3_aa: CASSQGDLNTEAFF; cdr3_nt: TGCGCCAGCAGCCAAGGAGACTTGAACACTGAAGCTTTCTTT
v_call: TRBV18; clone_size: .; d_call: TRBD2; j_call: TRBJ2-3; cdr3_aa: CASSPDGLAGGDTQYF; cdr3_nt: TGTGCCAGCTCACCAGATGGACTAGCGGGGGGAGATACGCAGTATTTT
v_call: TRBV5-1; clone_size: .; d_call: .; j_call: TRBJ2-5; cdr3_aa: CASSDGAGIEETQYF; cdr3_nt: TGCGCCAGCAGCGATGGGGCAGGTATTGAAGAGACCCAGTACTTC
v_call: TRBV28; clone_size: .; d_call: TRBD2; j_call: TRBJ2-1; cdr3_aa: CASSVRLAAEQFF; cdr3_nt: TGTGCCAGCAGTGTACGACTAGCAGCCGAGCAGTTCTTC
v_call: TRBV19; clone_size: .; d_call: TRBD1; j_call: TRBJ1-5; cdr3_aa: CATRQGGQPQHF; cdr3_nt: TGTGCCACAAGACAGGGTGGGCAGCCCCAGCATTTT
v_call: TRBV4-2; clone_size: .; d_call: TRBD1; j_call: TRBJ2-2; cdr3_aa: CASSQDEGQGSGELFF; cdr3_nt: TGTGCCAGCAGCCAAGATGAAGGACAGGGGTCCGGGGAGCTGTTTTTT
v_call: TRBV10-1; clone_size: .; d_call: .; j_call: TRBJ1-5; cdr3_aa: CASSEYSGSNQPQHF; cdr3_nt: TGCGCCAGCAGTGAGTATTCAGGCAGCAATCAGCCCCAGCATTTT
v_call: TRBV30; clone_size: few; d_call: .; j_call: TRBJ1-5; cdr3_aa: CAWNGGLSNQPQHF; cdr3_nt: TGTGCCTGGAACGGCGGGTTAAGCAATCAGCCCCAGCATTTT
v_call: TRBV10-3; clone_size: .; d_call: TRBD1; j_call: TRBJ1-1; cdr3_aa: CAISSRTGEISEAFF; cdr3_nt: TGTGCCATCAGTTCCAGGACAGGGGAAATCTCTGAAGCTTTCTTT
v_call: TRBV19; clone_size: .; d_call: TRBD1; j_call: TRBJ1-3; cdr3_aa: CASRLDRSSGNTIYF; cdr3_nt: TGTGCCAGCCGCCTGGACAGGAGCTCTGGAAACACCATATATTTT
v_call: TRBV6-5; clone_size: .; d_call: TRBD1; j_call: TRBJ1-4; cdr3_aa: CASSYGTGYEKLFF; cdr3_nt: TGTGCCAGCAGTTACGGGACAGGGTACGAAAAACTGTTTTTT
v_call: TRBV11-1; clone_size: .; d_call: .; j_call: TRBJ1-5; cdr3_aa: CASSFVFSNQPQHF; cdr3_nt: TGTGCCAGCAGCTTTGTTTTTAGCAATCAGCCCCAGCATTTT
v_call: TRBV28; clone_size: .; d_call: TRBD1; j_call: TRBJ1-2; cdr3_aa: CASIEGGTGVYGYTF; cdr3_nt: TGTGCCAGCATAGAGGGGGGGACAGGGGTCTATGGCTACACCTTC
v_call: TRBV13; clone_size: .; d_call: TRBD1; j_call: TRBJ1-2; cdr3_aa: CASSLETGIGYTF; cdr3_nt: TGTGCCAGCAGCTTGGAGACAGGGATTGGCTACACCTTC
v_call: TRBV10-3; clone_size: .; d_call: .; j_call: TRBJ2-2; cdr3_aa: CAIRGRDTGELFF; cdr3_nt: TGTGCCATCCGGGGACGGGACACCGGGGAGCTGTTTTTT
v_call: TRBV30; clone_size: .; d_call: .; j_call: TRBJ2-5; cdr3_aa: CAWSYRVQETQYF; cdr3_nt: TGTGCCTGGAGTTACAGAGTCCAAGAGACCCAGTACTTC
v_call: TRBV6-5; clone_size: few; d_call: .; j_call: TRBJ1-2; cdr3_aa: CASSSGQSFYTF; cdr3_nt: TGTGCCAGCAGTTCTGGACAGAGCTTCTACACCTTC
v_call: TRBV19; clone_size: .; d_call: .; j_call: TRBJ1-1; cdr3_aa: CASSTTRGEKVTREAFF; cdr3_nt: TGTGCCAGTAGTACAACTAGGGGGGAGAAAGTCACCAGGGAAGCTTTCTTT
v_call: TRBV6-6; clone_size: .; d_call: TRBD1; j_call: TRBJ2-7; cdr3_aa: CASSGAGQGLSGQYF; cdr3_nt: TGTGCCAGCAGCGGGGCGGGACAGGGTCTGTCGGGGCAGTACTTC